The 28 T cell receptor beta chains in this list originate from one sample, sequenced in a study of CD8 T cells in ankylosing spondylitis (TCRdb year 2017). Results and caveats for the whole study, not just this receptor: A TCR beta motif made up of under ten highly homologous amino acid variants appeared to be characteristic of blood from ankylosing spondylitis patients.

Their antigens are not known. The library was produced with 5' RACE. These reads were obtained on an Illumina HiSeq 2500. TCRdb reanalyzed the raw reads on its own, using fastp at Q25 for trimming and MiXCR for clone calling, and kept in-frame beta chains. Rows are combined by CDR3 protein, so each entry shows the most common genes and DNA. For this sample the table gives 200,000 to 250,000 distinct CDR3 sequences, of which approximately 7.3% were detected only once. The ten most abundant clones make up 14% of the sample. Sequenced material: blood, either unsorted or a sorted T cell fraction (not recorded which). The receptors here all came from a male donor with ankylosing spondylitis.

This clonotype was seen repeatedly, ten times or more. The chain links TRBV4-2 to TRBJ1-1; D gene unclear. The V gene's germline CDR1 is LGHNA and CDR2 YNFKEQ. Deletions cut 0 bases from V and 2 bases from J, with 10 bases between. This CDR3 is 15 amino acids long. Here the CDR3 reads CASSQDRHGNTEAFF. The CDR3 DNA reads TGTGCCAGCAGCCAAGATAGGCACGGTAACACTGAAGCTTTCTTT.

This clonotype was counted many times. The chain carries TRBV5-1 and TRBJ1-3; 8 nucleotides agree with TRBD1. This CDR3 region has 16 residues. Germline trimming cut 3 bases from V and 3 bases from J; bases unmatched to any gene: 8. Looked up from germline, CDR1 is SGHRS and CDR2 is YFSETQ. In DNA form, the CDR3 reads TGCGCCAGCAGCTCAGGACAGGGAGGAAGTGGAAACACCATATATTTT. The encoded protein is CASSSGQGGSGNTIYF. Variable domain in full (rest from reference TRBV5-1 and TRBJ1-3): KAGVTQTPRYLIKTRGQQVTLSCSPISGHRSVSWYQQTPGQGLQFLFEYFSETQRNKGNFPGRFSGRQFSNSRSEMNVSTLELGDSALYLCASSSGQGGSGNTIYFGEGSWLTVV.

At least ten counts were recorded for this clonotype. The V and J genes are TRBV12-3 or TRBV12-4 and TRBJ2-1, with D possibly TRBD2 on 6 matching bases. Deletions cut 4 bases from V and 7 bases from J, with 8 bases between. The CDR3 covers 12 residues. CDR3 DNA sequence: TGTGCCAGCAGTTGGGGGAGGAATGAGCAGTTCTTC. Protein product: CASSWGRNEQFF.

For this clonotype: It may be a read error: a sequence one base away is much more abundant. This CDR3 is CACSEYVGSYEQYF. The DNA for the CDR3 is TGTGCCTGCAGCGAATACGTAGGGTCCTACGAGCAGTACTTC. The rearrangement joins TRBV9 to TRBJ2-7; D gene uncertain. Germline loops: CDR1 SGDLS, CDR2 YYNGEE. This CDR3 spans 14 amino acids.

This clonotype was detected many times. This chain joins TRBV7-2 and TRBJ2-3, with a weak D call TRBD2 (7 bases). CDR1 is SGHTA, CDR2 FQGNSA, per germline. The CDR3 loop spans 12 amino acids. V shed 7 bases and J shed 10 bases, with 15 bases lying between them. The CDR3 bases are TGTGCCAGCACCGTTAAGGGGGGGTCGCAGTATTTT. This encodes CASTVKGGSQYF. Filled out from reference TRBV7-2 and TRBJ2-3, the complete variable domain reads GAGVSQSPSNKVTEKGKDVELRCDPISGHTALYWYRQSLGQGLEFLIYFQGNSAPDKSGLPSDRFSAERTGGSVSTLTIQRTQQEDSAVYLCASTVKGGSQYFGPGTRLTVL.

There are many counts of this clonotype. The genes are TRBV15 and TRBJ1-5; no definite D call. The CDR3 covers 15 residues. Germline loops: CDR1 LNHNV, CDR2 YYDKDF (reference sequence). Trimming took off 5 bases at V and 3 bases at J, with 14 bases between the two ends. CDR3 region: CATSGSRGLNQPQHF. Here the CDR3 DNA reads TGTGCCACCAGCGGGAGTAGAGGCCTCAATCAGCCCCAGCATTTT.

There are many counts of this clonotype. V and J are TRBV7-9 and TRBJ2-1; D ambiguous. V lost 3 bases to trimming and J lost 1 base, with 16 bases between them. The germline CDR1 and CDR2 sequences are SEHNR and FQNEAQ (reference sequence). This CDR3 has 17 amino acids. The CDR3 protein is CASSFPRLGRSYNEQFF. The CDR3 coding sequence is TGTGCCAGCAGCTTCCCGCGGCTGGGCCGATCCTACAATGAGCAGTTCTTC.

This clonotype was detected many times. J is TRBJ1-1 and V is TRBV7-9; D perhaps matches TRBD1 (6 bases). The CDR3 contains 16 residues. Germline assignment: CDR1 SEHNR and CDR2 FQNEAQ (reference sequence). Trimming shortened V by 5 bases and J by 1 base, and 17 bases separated the two germline ends. The CDR3 bases are TGTGCCAGCAGCCTCCTGGGGGGGGCGCAGAACACTGAAGCTTTCTTT. It codes for CASSLLGGAQNTEAFF.

This clonotype has a count of ten or more. The chain has TRBV14 and TRBJ2-1, with D perhaps matching TRBD2 (6 bases). Germline CDR1 SGHDN, CDR2 FVKESK. CDR3 length equals 16 residues. V was shortened by 1 base and J by 2 bases, with 12 bases between the two germline ends. This CDR3 reads CASSQATGVPYNEQFF. The CDR3 nucleotides are TGTGCCAGCAGCCAAGCCACGGGAGTCCCCTACAATGAGCAGTTCTTC.

This clonotype was detected many times. The V and J genes are TRBV12-3 or TRBV12-4 and TRBJ2-7, with a possible D match to TRBD1 (6 bases). The V end was cut by 5 bases, the J end by 5 bases, with 13 bases between. The CDR3 sequence is 13 residues long. The CDR3 protein is CASSPTGIHEQYF. CDR3 sequence (DNA): TGTGCCAGCAGTCCTACAGGGATCCACGAGCAGTACTTC.

This clonotype was counted between two and nine times. This chain links TRBV27 with TRBJ1-2; D may be TRBD1 (6 bases). The germline V gene has CDR1 MNHEY and CDR2 SMNVEV (reference sequence). This CDR3 is built from 13 residues. V lost 4 bases, J lost 8 bases, and 14 bases lay in between. The CDR3 sequence: CASSYRDRKGYTF. The CDR3 DNA is TGTGCCAGCAGTTACAGGGACCGTAAAGGCTACACCTTC.

This clonotype was found a few times. V usage is TRBV20-1 and J usage is TRBJ2-7; 13 nucleotides line up with TRBD2. J was trimmed by 2 bases and V by 6 bases; bases with no gene match: 7. CDR1 is DFQATT, CDR2 SNEGSKA, per germline (reference sequence). This CDR3 contains 15 residues. CDR3 sequence (DNA): TGCAGTGCGCCTGGACTAGCGGGGGCCCCCTACGAGCAGTACTTC. Its protein product is CSAPGLAGAPYEQYF.

The chain couples TRBV27 to TRBJ2-3; D tentatively fits TRBD1 or TRBD2 (7 bases each). Germline V gene sequence: CDR1 MNHEY, CDR2 SMNVEV (reference sequence). The CDR3 spans 15 residues. The germline V and J ends were trimmed by 8 bases and 2 bases, with 17 bases remaining between them. DNA for the CDR3: TGTGCCAGCCGGCAGGGGGGGGGTCCCACAGATACGCAGTATTTT. Translation gives CASRQGGGPTDTQYF.

This clonotype occurred many times. The V gene is TRBV28, the J gene TRBJ2-7; D is unclear. V lost 4 bases, J lost 2 bases, and 9 bases lay in between. Germline CDR1 reads MDHEN; CDR2 reads SYDVKM. CDR3 length equals 13 residues. Here the CDR3 DNA reads TGTGCCAGCAGTTCCAATTTTCCCTACGAGCAGTACTTC. Amino acids: CASSSNFPYEQYF. The variable domain in full, completed from reference TRBV28 and TRBJ2-7, reads DVKVTQSSRYLVKRTGEKVFLECVQDMDHENMFWYRQDPGLGLRLIYFSYDVKMKEKGDIPEGYSVSREKKERFSLILESASTNQTSMYLCASSSNFPYEQYFGPGTRLTVT.

The table lists this clonotype with many counts. The chain carries TRBV4-3 and TRBJ2-3; 8 nucleotides align to TRBD1. Trimming removed 3 bases from V and 6 bases from J; junction bases left unmatched: 11. The CDR3 is 16 residues long. Germline lookup yields CDR1 LGHNA and CDR2 YSLEER. The CDR3 is CASSHQTGENWDTQYF. CDR3 bases: TGCGCCAGCAGCCATCAGACAGGGGAGAATTGGGATACGCAGTATTTT.

This clonotype appeared many times. J is TRBJ2-3 and V is TRBV7-2; no clear D. The CDR3 sequence is 14 residues long. Trimming stripped 2 bases from V and 3 bases from J, with 9 bases between. The V gene's germline CDR1 is SGHTA and CDR2 FQGNSA. CDR3 nucleotides: TGTGCCAGCAGCTTAAGTGGTAGGACAGATACGCAGTATTTT. This translates into CASSLSGRTDTQYF.

This clonotype was seen ten or more times. DNA of the CDR3: TGTGCCATCAGTGAGATTCGAGGGACAGGGGACACAGATACGCAGTATTTT. Translated: CAISEIRGTGDTDTQYF. The chain links TRBV10-3 to TRBJ2-3, with 10 bases fitting TRBD1. This CDR3 spans 17 amino acids. J gave up 2 bases and V 2 bases, and 7 bases lay outside the gene matches. Looked up from germline, CDR1 is ENHRY and CDR2 is SYGVKD.

This clonotype has a count of ten or more. The junction differs from germline at one of its ends, possibly a read error. The rearrangement uses TRBV9 and TRBJ1-1; D is unresolved. CDR3 length equals 13 residues. Germline CDR1 reads SGDLS; CDR2 reads YYNGEE. CDR3 DNA: TGCGCCAGCAGCCTGACGGGGAACACTGAAGCTTTCTTT. Translating gives CASSLTGNTEAFF.

This clonotype was found many times. The V call is TRBV12-3 or TRBV12-4, the J call TRBJ2-5; 9 positions match TRBD2. The CDR3 totals 16 residues. The V and J ends lost 3 bases and 4 bases, in that order; junction bases with no gene match: 9. CDR3 sequence reads: CASSFKAGGIRETQYF. The DNA of the CDR3 is TGTGCCAGCAGTTTTAAAGCGGGAGGAATAAGAGAGACCCAGTACTTC.

This clonotype was seen repeatedly, ten times or more. The V and J genes are TRBV27 and TRBJ2-1, with TRBD2 identical over 12 bases. The J segment lost 4 bases and the V segment lost 7 bases, leaving 5 bases of the junction unmatched. The CDR3 length is 15 residues. Germline values: CDR1 MNHEY, CDR2 SMNVEV (reference sequence). Here the CDR3 DNA reads TGTGCCAGCAACCCAGGGACTAGCGGGTACAATGAGCAGTTCTTC. Translation gives CASNPGTSGYNEQFF.

A few counts support this clonotype. The V call is TRBV9, the J call TRBJ1-3, with 8 nucleotides matching TRBD1. The CDR3 covers 16 residues. After removal of 4 bases from V and 0 bases from J, the junction contained 6 bases not matched to a gene. The V gene's germline CDR1 is SGDLS and CDR2 YYNGEE. CDR3 sequence reads: CASSTGQGRSGNTIYF. As DNA, the CDR3 is TGTGCCAGCAGCACAGGACAGGGACGCTCTGGAAACACCATATATTTT.

This clonotype occurred many times. V and J are TRBV12-3 or TRBV12-4 and TRBJ1-5; the match to TRBD1 covers 7 bases. The CDR3 runs to 18 residues. With V trimmed by 4 bases and J by 0 bases, 12 bases remained unmatched. CDR3 in DNA: TGTGCCAGCAGTTCCGGGACAGTAGTGACGGGTAGCAATCAGCCCCAGCATTTT. Translated: CASSSGTVVTGSNQPQHF.

This clonotype appeared a few times. The chain couples TRBV4-3 to TRBJ2-7; a possible D gene is TRBD2 (7 bases). Trimming pared 1 base from V and 2 bases from J, leaving 21 bases between. CDR3 size: 18 residues. Germline V gives CDR1 LGHNA, CDR2 YSLEER. CDR3 region: CASSQVRGGDGPTYEQYF. In nucleotides, the CDR3 is TGCGCCAGCAGCCAAGTGAGGGGGGGAGATGGCCCGACCTACGAGCAGTACTTC.

This clonotype was counted at least ten times. The rearrangement links TRBV3-1 to TRBJ2-1, with TRBD2 matching 12 bases. The CDR3 is 15 amino acids. Germline V gene data show CDR1 as LGHDT and CDR2 as YNNKEL (reference sequence). V lost 3 bases, J lost 4 bases, and 1 base stayed unmatched. CDR3 sequence (DNA): TGTGCCAGCAGCCACACTAGCGGGGGGTACAATGAGCAGTTCTTC. As protein: CASSHTSGGYNEQFF.

This clonotype was counted ten times or more. DNA of the CDR3: TGCGCCAGCAGCCAAGGCCCGGACAGGGGATCTTACAATGAGCAGTTCTTC. Amino acid sequence: CASSQGPDRGSYNEQFF. This chain uses TRBV4-3 with TRBJ2-1; TRBD1 aligns across 9 bases. The CDR3 is 17 residues long. Germline V CDR1 and CDR2: LGHNA, YSLEER. V was clipped by 1 base and J by 4 bases; unmatched bases: 8.

This clonotype was seen repeatedly, ten times or more. The chain has TRBV14 and TRBJ1-4, with unresolved D. Germline CDR1 reads SGHDN; CDR2 reads FVKESK. The CDR3 is made up of 15 amino acids. V lost 2 bases to trimming and J lost 7 bases, with 14 bases between them. CDR3 protein: CASSQFRFKGEKLFF. The CDR3 bases are TGTGCCAGCAGCCAATTCCGGTTTAAGGGTGAAAAACTGTTTTTT.

This clonotype was found once. This chain uses TRBV6-2 or TRBV6-3 with TRBJ2-7, with D perhaps TRBD1 (5 bases). The germline V gene has CDR1 MNHEY and CDR2 SVGEGT. This CDR3 region has 12 residues. The V gene lost 5 bases and the J gene lost 4 bases, with 9 bases spanning the gap. The CDR3 reads CASSADRYEQYF. The CDR3 DNA sequence: TGTGCCAGCAGTGCCGACAGATACGAGCAGTACTTC.

This clonotype has a handful of counts. The chain links TRBV28 to TRBJ2-3; D possibly uses TRBD1 or TRBD2 (5 bases each). The CDR3 consists of 17 residues. Trimming pared 7 bases from V and 1 base from J, leaving 21 bases between. Germline V CDR1 and CDR2: MDHEN, SYDVKM. CDR3 in amino acids: CASTFTVPRDGTDTQYF. Written as DNA, the CDR3 is TGTGCCAGCACTTTTACCGTACCCCGGGACGGCACAGATACGCAGTATTTT.